The T cell receptor beta chain described here comes from a study of CD8 T cells in Susac syndrome. Study-wide background: Patients with Susac syndrome were therapy-naive, treated with corticosteroids, or treated with intravenous immunoglobulin alone when blood was collected. Study results and caveats: The Susac syndrome CD4+ T cell repertoires displayed no clonal expansion.

The germline gives CDR1 SGHTA, CDR2 FQGNSA. The CDR3 loop spans 14 amino acids. V trimming: 8 bases; J trimming: 10 bases; junction bases outside the gene matches: 6. RNA amounts of roughly 0.45 to 1 ug underwent reverse transcription with random hexamers. TCRdb recomputed calls from the immunoSEQ multiplex PCR reads with MiXCR, one row per CDR3 protein. The sample lists 150,000 to 160,000 distinct CDR3 sequences, 95% seen once, with approximately 0.15% in the top ten. Worth noting for this clonotype: Its target is unknown.

From blood CD8+ and CD4+ T cells, the TCR beta chain was sequenced. The sample comprised CD4+ T cells from PBMCs. V is TRBV7-2 and J is TRBJ2-1, with 15 bases lining up with TRBD2. This receptor was taken from a human donor with Susac syndrome. CDR3 nucleotides: TGTGCCAGCGGCGGGGGACTAGCGGGGGGCGAGCAGTTCTTC. It translates to CASGGGLAGGEQFF.